A single sample is the source of the 27 T cell receptor beta chains below, sequenced in a study of blood T cell repertoires in COVID-19. Some clones are missing from TCRdb's copy, which holds only in-frame ones; the method was immunoSEQ multiplex PCR. The table lists about 260,000 clones, about 85% of them singletons. Sequenced input: peripheral blood. These receptors came from a human donor in a cohort sampled during active COVID-19.

The genes are TRBV4-3 and TRBJ1-2, with D possibly being TRBD1 (5 bases). With 4 bases removed from V and 3 bases from J, the gap between germline ends came to 18 bases. The CDR3 is 16 residues long. CDR1 and CDR2 from the germline V gene are LGHNA and YSLEER. CDR3 loop: CASSPGWGGLDYGYTF. Written as DNA, the CDR3 is TGCGCCAGCAGCCCGGGATGGGGGGGTTTAGACTATGGCTACACCTTC.

The chain recombines TRBV5-1 with TRBJ1-1; D is possibly TRBD1 (6 bases). Trimming stripped 3 bases from V and 2 bases from J, with 11 bases between. Germline CDR1 and CDR2: SGHRS and YFSETQ. The CDR3 contains 14 residues. The CDR3 DNA reads TGCGCCAGCAGCTGGCTACAGGGCAACACTGAAGCTTTCTTT. Protein sequence: CASSWLQGNTEAFF.

The CDR3 here is CASSLGLAGLSSYNEQFF. CDR3 in DNA: TGTGCCAGCAGTTTAGGACTAGCGGGTTTAAGCTCCTACAATGAGCAGTTCTTC. The chain links TRBV28 to TRBJ2-1; 11 bases are shared with TRBD2. Per germline, CDR1 MDHEN and CDR2 SYDVKM. The length of the CDR3 is 18 residues. The ends lost 2 bases at V and 0 bases at J; junction bases unmatched: 6.

J is TRBJ2-1 and V is TRBV7-3; TRBD1 aligns across 10 bases. This CDR3 contains 14 residues. Trimming cost V 5 bases and J 13 bases; bases outside gene matches: 11. Germline CDR1 SGHTA, CDR2 FQGTGA. CDR3 loop: CASSLRGQGLVQFF. The DNA of the CDR3 is TGTGCCAGCAGCCTGAGGGGACAGGGGCTTGTCCAGTTCTTC.

The V gene is TRBV3-1 (or the pseudogene TRBV3-2), the J gene TRBJ2-3; maybe TRBD2 (7 bases). Deletions cut 4 bases from V and 5 bases from J, with 25 bases between. This CDR3 is 18 amino acids long. Germline V CDR1 and CDR2: LGHDT, YNNKEL (reference sequence). The CDR3 bases are TGTGCCAGCAGCCCCATACAGGGCGGGAGACTCTCCGGAGATACGCAGTATTTT. It translates to CASSPIQGGRLSGDTQYF.

The V and J genes are TRBV7-3 and TRBJ1-1, with 8 bases that match TRBD1. V was pared by 2 bases and J by 6 bases, with 2 bases of the junction left unmatched. The CDR3 contains 13 residues. The germline V gene encodes CDR1 SGHTA and CDR2 FQGTGA. The CDR3 DNA is TGTGCCAGCAGCTTAGGACAGGGCTCTGAAGCTTTCTTT. Amino acid sequence: CASSLGQGSEAFF.

The chain has TRBV2 and TRBJ1-1; a possible D gene is TRBD1 (5 bases). This CDR3 is built from 14 residues. V lost 4 bases and J lost 5, with 14 bases in between. Germline lookup yields CDR1 SNHLY and CDR2 FYNNEI. Here the CDR3 reads CASSVRVGSTEAFF. DNA of the CDR3: TGTGCCAGCAGTGTCAGGGTTGGAAGTACTGAAGCTTTCTTT.

This clone showed up just a few times. The V gene is TRBV9, the J gene TRBJ2-5, with a weak D call TRBD1 (6 bases). The ends were cut back, 4 bases at V and 5 bases at J, with 12 bases in the middle. The CDR3 length is 13 residues. The germline V gene encodes CDR1 SGDLS and CDR2 YYNGEE. CDR3 in DNA: TGTGCCAGCAGCTACAGGGTTGGCGAGACCCAGTACTTC. It codes for CASSYRVGETQYF. Using reference TRBV9 and TRBJ2-5 for the parts outside the CDR3, the full variable domain is DSGVTQTPKHLITATGQRVTLRCSPRSGDLSVYWYQQSLDQGLQFLIQYYNGEERAKGNILERFSAQQFPDLHSELNLSSLELGDSALYFCASSYRVGETQYFGPGTRLLVL.

The chain is built from TRBV9 and TRBJ2-2; 9 bases are shared with TRBD2. Germline values: CDR1 SGDLS, CDR2 YYNGEE. V dropped 3 bases and J dropped 0; count of bases not matched to a gene: 3. The CDR3 length is 16 residues. The CDR3 here is CASSASSGANTGELFF. The DNA of the CDR3 is TGTGCCAGCAGCGCCTCTAGCGGGGCGAACACCGGGGAGCTGTTTTTT.

The chain is built from TRBV18 and TRBJ1-5, with a possible D match to TRBD1 (5 bases). Germline-derived CDR1 and CDR2 are KGHSH and LQKENI. Trimming shortened V by 4 bases and J by 3 bases, and 7 bases separated the two germline ends. This CDR3 has 13 residues. The CDR3 is CASSQDTNQPQHF. Written as DNA, the CDR3 is TGTGCCAGCTCACAGGACACCAATCAGCCCCAGCATTTT.

The rearrangement uses TRBV10-2 and TRBJ1-1; possibly TRBD1 for D (6 bases). V was cut by 4 bases and J by 0 bases, with 12 bases left in between. This CDR3 has 15 residues. CDR1 is WSHSY, CDR2 SAAADI, per germline. CDR3 bases: TGCGCCAGCAGTGGGGGGGGCCGCATGAACACTGAAGCTTTCTTT. Its translation is CASSGGGRMNTEAFF.

V and J are TRBV24-1 and TRBJ2-1; 8 bases map to TRBD1. The CDR3 sequence is 16 residues long. Germline CDR1 and CDR2: KGHDR and SFDVKD. The V gene end was trimmed by 3 bases and the J gene end by 1 base; junction bases not matched to a gene: 4. The CDR3 is CATSDRTGRSYNEQFF. The CDR3 DNA follows: TGTGCCACCAGTGATAGGACAGGGCGGTCCTACAATGAGCAGTTCTTC.

This rearrangement joins TRBV11-2 to TRBJ2-7, with TRBD2 matching over 10 bases. CDR3 length: 15 amino acids. Per germline, CDR1 SGHAT and CDR2 FQNNGV. V lost 5 bases, J lost 2 bases, and 6 bases stayed unmatched. CDR3 coding DNA: TGTGCCAGCAGCCCCTGGACTAGCGGAACCTACGAGCAGTACTTC. It translates to CASSPWTSGTYEQYF.

V usage is TRBV12-3 or TRBV12-4 and J usage is TRBJ1-1; D is possibly TRBD1 (6 bases). Trimming took off 6 bases at V and 3 bases at J, with 11 bases between the two ends. This CDR3 comprises 13 residues. CDR3 in amino acids: CASSSGEHTEAFF. The CDR3 coding sequence is TGTGCCAGCAGCTCAGGGGAGCACACTGAAGCTTTCTTT.

V is TRBV7-2 and J is TRBJ2-1; D possibly corresponds to TRBD1 (6 bases). Per germline, CDR1 SGHTA and CDR2 FQGNSA. There are 15 residues in the CDR3. Trimming left V 4 bases short and J 1 base short, with 11 bases between. This CDR3 is CASSYLGQSYNEQFF. The DNA of the CDR3 is TGTGCCAGCAGCTACCTGGGACAATCCTACAATGAGCAGTTCTTC. Full variable domain (missing parts from reference TRBV7-2 and TRBJ2-1): GAGVSQSPSNKVTEKGKDVELRCDPISGHTALYWYRQSLGQGLEFLIYFQGNSAPDKSGLPSDRFSAERTGGSVSTLTIQRTQQEDSAVYLCASSYLGQSYNEQFFGPGTRLTVL.

The chain is built from TRBV7-2 and TRBJ2-2; D call uncertain. Between the trimmed V and J ends, which lost 0 bases and 4 bases, there was a span of 15 bases. CDR1 and CDR2 from the germline V gene are SGHTA and FQGNSA. The CDR3 covers 17 residues. The CDR3 protein is CASSLAGARSGTGELFF. CDR3 nucleotide sequence: TGTGCCAGCAGCTTAGCCGGCGCGCGGTCGGGCACCGGGGAGCTGTTTTTT. Full variable domain (remainder filled in from reference TRBV7-2 and TRBJ2-2): GAGVSQSPSNKVTEKGKDVELRCDPISGHTALYWYRQSLGQGLEFLIYFQGNSAPDKSGLPSDRFSAERTGGSVSTLTIQRTQQEDSAVYLCASSLAGARSGTGELFFGEGSRLTVL.

In its sample, this clone was seen a few times. Written as DNA, the CDR3 is TGTGCCAGCAGCCGGACGGACCGGGGTGAAAAACTGTTTTTT. Translation gives CASSRTDRGEKLFF. J is TRBJ1-4 and V is TRBV2; no clear D. Germline CDR1 is SNHLY and CDR2 is FYNNEI. The CDR3 is 14 residues long. Trimming shortened V by 6 bases and J by 7 bases, and 15 bases separated the two germline ends.

The genes are TRBV27 and TRBJ1-1, with D possibly matching TRBD1 (5 bases). The CDR3 is 18 residues long. Germline loops: CDR1 MNHEY, CDR2 SMNVEV (reference sequence). The V end was cut by 2 bases, the J end by 3 bases, with 22 bases between. CDR3 sequence: CASSLKATVRLLDTEAFF. CDR3 sequence (DNA): TGTGCCAGCAGTTTAAAGGCGACAGTCAGACTCCTTGACACTGAAGCTTTCTTT.

The chain has TRBV5-1 and TRBJ1-1; a weak D match, TRBD1 (5 bases). The CDR3 runs 13 residues. Trimming took off 2 bases at V and 2 bases at J, with 7 bases between the two ends. From germline, CDR1 is SGHRS and CDR2 YFSETQ. The CDR3 DNA reads as TGCGCCAGCAGCTTTTGGGGCAACACTGAAGCTTTCTTT. Protein: CASSFWGNTEAFF.

Here the CDR3 reads CASSEPGTSGSTKQYF. In DNA, the CDR3 is TGTGCCAGCAGTGAACCCGGGACTAGCGGGAGTACTAAGCAGTACTTC. The V and J genes are TRBV6-1 and TRBJ2-7; TRBD2 aligns across 14 bases. The V and J ends lost 2 bases and 8 bases, in that order; junction bases with no gene match: 8. The CDR3 is 16 residues long. Germline V CDR1 and CDR2: MNHNS, SASEGT.

The chain links TRBV19 to TRBJ2-5; a weak D match, TRBD2 (5 bases). V lost 4 bases and J 0 bases, leaving 12 bases between the germline ends. The CDR3 loop spans 15 amino acids. Germline V gene lookup returns CDR1 LNHDA and CDR2 SQIVND (reference sequence). The CDR3 region is CASSTPGGHQETQYF. The CDR3 region has the DNA TGTGCCAGTAGTACCCCCGGCGGGCACCAAGAGACCCAGTACTTC. Supplemented by reference TRBV19 and TRBJ2-5, the full variable domain reads DGGITQSPKYLFRKEGQNVTLSCEQNLNHDAMYWYRQDPGQGLRLIYYSQIVNDFQKGDIAEGYSVSREKKESFPLTVTSAQKNPTAFYLCASSTPGGHQETQYFGPGTRLLVL.

The chain carries TRBV6-5 and TRBJ2-7; D is possibly TRBD2 (5 bases). V lost 0 bases and J 6 bases, leaving 15 bases between the germline ends. Germline CDR1 MNHEY, CDR2 SVGAGI. The CDR3 sequence is 15 residues long. CDR3 coding DNA: TGTGCCAGCAGTTACTCGACGGAGATACGGGGCGAGCAGTACTTC. The encoded protein is CASSYSTEIRGEQYF.

The chain couples TRBV19 to TRBJ2-2, with TRBD2 identical over 8 bases. Germline V CDR1 and CDR2: LNHDA, SQIVND (reference sequence). The CDR3 totals 15 residues. Trimming at V came to 10 bases and at J to 6 bases, leaving 13 bases not matched to a gene. The CDR3, as DNA: TGTGCCAACCGACAAATCAGCGGGAGTCCCGGGGAGCTGTTTTTT. It specifies CANRQISGSPGELFF.

This chain joins TRBV5-1 and TRBJ1-1, with D possibly being TRBD1 (6 bases). In germline, CDR1 is SGHRS, CDR2 YFSETQ. The CDR3 is 16 residues long. Trimming removed 6 bases at V and 1 base at J, with 19 bases between. The CDR3 reads CASTPGTSLKNTEAFF. The CDR3 DNA sequence: TGCGCCAGCACCCCCGGGACAAGCCTAAAGAACACTGAAGCTTTCTTT.

The table lists this clone with a count of one. The J gene is TRBJ2-5, the V gene TRBV7-2; 8 bases align to TRBD2. Germline trimming cut 3 bases from V and 4 bases from J; bases unmatched to any gene: 4. The CDR3 runs to 14 residues. The germline V gene has CDR1 SGHTA and CDR2 FQGNSA. CDR3 protein: CASSFPGRVETQYF. As DNA, the CDR3 is TGTGCCAGCAGCTTCCCCGGGAGGGTAGAGACCCAGTACTTC.

CDR3 DNA sequence: TGTGCCAGCACGAGCGGGAGGGAGGATACGCAGTATTTT. It translates to CASTSGREDTQYF. The chain joins TRBV9 to TRBJ2-3; 10 bases match TRBD2. The junction had 4 bases not matched to a gene; V was cut back by 6 bases and J by 6 bases. CDR1 and CDR2 from the germline V gene are SGDLS and YYNGEE. The CDR3 has 13 amino acids.

The genes are TRBV11-3 and TRBJ2-2; D call uncertain. Between the trimmed V and J ends, which lost 3 bases and 0 bases, there was a span of 5 bases. The CDR3 contains 14 residues. Germline CDR1 is SGHNT and CDR2 is YENEEA. The CDR3 is CASSFYSNTGELFF. The CDR3 coding sequence is TGTGCCAGCAGCTTTTATTCGAACACCGGGGAGCTGTTTTTT.